Below, 23 T cell receptor beta chains from the same sample are listed, as sequenced in a study of beta chain features in type 1 diabetes. Reverse transcription of all isolated RNA meant that expressed TCRB transcripts were sequenced. Here immunoSEQ multiplex PCR was the method, and the copy in TCRdb shows in-frame clones only, minus some. The data show some 44,000 clones, with roughly half seen just once and 2% to 2.5% held by the top ten. The specimen sequenced was Tregs from blood. The receptors were gathered from a woman aged 18-29 years in good health.

This sequence joins TRBV18 and TRBJ1-2, with 8 nucleotides matching TRBD1. The CDR3 has 15 amino acids. V lost 4 bases, J lost 4 bases, and 8 bases stayed unmatched. The V gene's germline CDR1 is KGHSH and CDR2 LQKENI. CDR3: CASSQGTGVLYGYTF. In nucleotides, the CDR3 is TGTGCCAGCTCACAGGGGACAGGAGTCCTCTATGGCTACACCTTC.

V is TRBV7-8 and J is TRBJ2-7; 8 bases match TRBD1. CDR1 is SGHVS, CDR2 FQNEAQ, per germline. With V trimmed by 3 bases and J by 4 bases, 5 bases remained unmatched. This CDR3 is 14 amino acids long. The CDR3, as DNA: TGTGCCAGCAGCTTCGCGACAGGGGAATACGAGCAGTACTTC. Translated: CASSFATGEYEQYF.

The V call is TRBV10-3, the J call TRBJ2-3, with D maybe TRBD2 (6 bases). This CDR3 comprises 12 residues. V shed 9 bases and J shed 2 bases, with 9 bases lying between them. Germline V lookup: CDR1 ENHRY, CDR2 SYGVKD. The CDR3: CAIGGDTDTQYF. The CDR3 coding sequence is TGTGCCATTGGAGGGGACACAGATACGCAGTATTTT.

The J gene is TRBJ1-2, the V gene TRBV28; TRBD1 is a possible D gene (6 bases). The CDR3 length is 15 residues. Germline V CDR1 and CDR2: MDHEN, SYDVKM. The V gene lost 7 bases and the J gene lost 4 bases, with 19 bases spanning the gap. In DNA, the CDR3 is TGTGCCAGCACCATTAGGGGGGGGGTATCCTATGGCTACACCTTC. Translated: CASTIRGGVSYGYTF.

This CDR3 reads CASSFGTTRTYHEQFF. CDR3 in DNA: TGTGCCAGTAGTTTCGGGACTACTCGGACGTACCATGAGCAGTTCTTC. This chain uses TRBV19 with TRBJ2-1; TRBD2 matches at 7 bases. Germline loops: CDR1 LNHDA, CDR2 SQIVND (reference sequence). The CDR3 extends over 16 amino acids. V was clipped by 5 bases and J by 8 bases; unmatched bases: 15.

This clone was picked up a small number of times. The rearrangement uses TRBV7-2 and TRBJ1-1; D gene uncertain. Trimming shortened V by 4 bases and J by 4 bases, and 16 bases separated the two germline ends. CDR3 length: 15 residues. The germline gives CDR1 SGHTA, CDR2 FQGNSA. The CDR3 DNA sequence: TGTGCCAGCAGCTCCCGACAATTAAAAGGCACTGAAGCTTTCTTT. Its protein product is CASSSRQLKGTEAFF.

CDR3 coding DNA: TGCGCCAGCAGCTTGACCCCGGGACAGGGGAGAGAGCAGTACTTC. Amino acids: CASSLTPGQGREQYF. The V and J genes are TRBV5-1 and TRBJ2-7; 10 bases match TRBD1. The V segment lost 1 base and the J segment 7 bases; nucleotides outside the gene matches: 8. This CDR3 contains 15 residues. CDR1 and CDR2 from the germline V gene are SGHRS and YFSETQ.

The rearrangement joins TRBV14 to TRBJ2-2; 7 bases map to TRBD1. The junction had 9 bases not matched to a gene; V was cut back by 1 base and J by 7 bases. The CDR3 length is 16 residues. Germline CDR1 SGHDN, CDR2 FVKESK. DNA of the CDR3: TGTGCCAGCAGCCAAGTGACAGGGATCTCGGGCGGGGAGCTGTTTTTT. Translation: CASSQVTGISGGELFF.

This clone was detected a few times. The genes are TRBV28 and TRBJ1-4, with D tentatively TRBD1 (5 bases). CDR3 length equals 14 residues. Per germline, CDR1 MDHEN and CDR2 SYDVKM. V lost 7 bases and J 4 bases, leaving 13 bases between the germline ends. The CDR3 bases are TGTGCCAGCACGCAGGGACTGTATAATGAAAAACTGTTTTTT. This encodes CASTQGLYNEKLFF.

This rearrangement joins TRBV5-1 to TRBJ2-1; D possibly corresponds to TRBD1 (5 bases). Trimming took 0 bases from V and 4 from J, leaving 14 bases between them. The CDR3 contains 16 residues. Germline V gene data show CDR1 as SGHRS and CDR2 as YFSETQ. The CDR3 loop reads CASSLEGRAQYNEQFF. As DNA, the CDR3 is TGCGCCAGCAGCTTGGAAGGCAGGGCACAATACAATGAGCAGTTCTTC.

The chain uses TRBV4-3 and TRBJ2-7, with D possibly being TRBD2 (7 bases). Germline lookup yields CDR1 LGHNA and CDR2 YSLEER. Between the trimmed V and J ends, which lost 4 bases and 3 bases, there was a span of 16 bases. The CDR3 is 15 amino acids. The CDR3 reads CASSRGRGMNYEQYF. In nucleotides, the CDR3 is TGCGCCAGCAGCCGTGGGAGGGGGATGAACTACGAGCAGTACTTC.

This sequence joins TRBV4-1 and TRBJ2-5; D might be TRBD1 (6 bases). Germline CDR1 MGHRA, CDR2 YSYEKL. CDR3 length: 16 residues. The V and J ends lost 4 bases and 2 bases respectively, with 17 bases between them. The CDR3 DNA follows: TGCGCCAGCAGCCTTGCCCGGGACGGGACACAAGAGACCCAGTACTTC. Translation gives CASSLARDGTQETQYF.

The rearrangement joins TRBV30 to TRBJ2-1; D possibly corresponds to TRBD2 (6 bases). Germline assignment: CDR1 GTSNPN and CDR2 SVGIG (reference sequence). V shed 0 bases and J shed 6 bases, with 6 bases lying between them. This CDR3 is 12 amino acids long. The CDR3 reads CAWSVSGNEQFF. In DNA form, the CDR3 reads TGTGCCTGGAGTGTTAGCGGCAATGAGCAGTTCTTC.

This chain uses TRBV15 with TRBJ2-5; D unclear. The germline gives CDR1 LNHNV, CDR2 YYDKDF (reference sequence). The V and J ends lost 2 bases and 0 bases respectively, with 7 bases between them. There are 14 residues in the CDR3. CDR3: CATSRKSDQETQYF. The CDR3 coding sequence is TGTGCCACCAGCAGAAAGTCGGACCAAGAGACCCAGTACTTC.

This clone was detected a few times. The J gene is TRBJ2-1, the V gene TRBV6-4; TRBD2 matches 12 bases. V lost 5 bases, J lost 9 bases, and 5 bases stayed unmatched. The CDR3 is 14 amino acids. Looked up from germline, CDR1 is MRHNA and CDR2 is SNTAGT. As DNA, the CDR3 is TGTGCCAGCAGTTTGACTAGCGGGAGAGGTGAGCAGTTCTTC. It codes for CASSLTSGRGEQFF.

The chain couples TRBV5-1 to TRBJ1-1; D not resolved. Trimming stripped 4 bases from V and 0 bases from J, with 10 bases between. The CDR3 totals 14 residues. In germline, CDR1 is SGHRS, CDR2 YFSETQ. CDR3: CASSRRDMNTEAFF. DNA of the CDR3: TGCGCCAGCAGCCGAAGAGACATGAACACTGAAGCTTTCTTT. Supplemented by reference TRBV5-1 and TRBJ1-1, the full variable domain reads KAGVTQTPRYLIKTRGQQVTLSCSPISGHRSVSWYQQTPGQGLQFLFEYFSETQRNKGNFPGRFSGRQFSNSRSEMNVSTLELGDSALYLCASSRRDMNTEAFFGQGTRLTVV.

The chain recombines TRBV28 with TRBJ1-5; D is unresolved. The CDR3 runs to 14 residues. CDR1 and CDR2 from the germline V gene are MDHEN and SYDVKM. Between the trimmed V and J ends, which lost 5 bases and 0 bases, there was a span of 8 bases. CDR3 in amino acids: CASSPFLSNQPQHF. The CDR3 DNA is TGTGCCAGCAGTCCTTTCCTTAGCAATCAGCCCCAGCATTTT.

The table lists this clone with a few counts. The rearrangement joins TRBV14 to TRBJ1-1; 8 nucleotides line up with TRBD1. V was pared by 5 bases and J by 2 bases, with 7 bases of the junction left unmatched. The V gene's germline CDR1 is SGHDN and CDR2 FVKESK. This CDR3 is built from 15 residues. CDR3 region: CASSLLTGVNTEAFF. The CDR3 DNA is TGTGCCAGCAGCTTACTGACAGGGGTAAACACTGAAGCTTTCTTT. Complete variable domain (other parts from reference TRBV14 and TRBJ1-1): EAGVTQFPSHSVIEKGQTVTLRCDPISGHDNLYWYRRVMGKEIKFLLHFVKESKQDESGMPNNRFLAERTGGTYSTLKVQPAELEDSGVYFCASSLLTGVNTEAFFGQGTRLTVV.

The V call is TRBV19, the J call TRBJ2-3; 10 bases match TRBD1. There are 12 residues in the CDR3. Germline loops: CDR1 LNHDA, CDR2 SQIVND (reference sequence). The V gene end was trimmed by 7 bases and the J gene end by 9 bases; junction bases not matched to a gene: 4. The CDR3 DNA is TGTGCCAGTACCGCGGGACAGGGGACGCAGTATTTT. Its protein is CASTAGQGTQYF.

This clone occurred a few times. The genes are TRBV5-4 and TRBJ2-3; TRBD1 aligns across 7 bases. This CDR3 spans 15 amino acids. Germline V gives CDR1 SGHNT, CDR2 YYREEE (reference sequence). V trimming: 3 bases; J trimming: 0 bases; junction bases outside the gene matches: 4. The CDR3 region is CASSWGTASTDTQYF. The CDR3 coding sequence is TGTGCCAGCAGCTGGGGGACAGCTAGCACAGATACGCAGTATTTT.

This chain links TRBV29-1 with TRBJ2-3; TRBD2 matches 8 bases. The CDR3 contains 15 residues. The ends lost 7 bases at V and 2 bases at J; junction bases unmatched: 11. Germline loops: CDR1 SQVTM, CDR2 ANQGSEA. The CDR3 here is CSAGGVAGYTDTQYF. CDR3 sequence (DNA): TGCAGCGCCGGGGGGGTAGCGGGGTACACAGATACGCAGTATTTT.

The chain recombines TRBV10-2 with TRBJ2-5; 11 bases are shared with TRBD1. Trimming cost V 4 bases and J 5 bases; bases outside gene matches: 6. Germline V gives CDR1 WSHSY, CDR2 SAAADI. The CDR3 length is 15 residues. CDR3 DNA: TGCGCCAGCAGTGTAAGGACAGGGGGCTCGGAGACCCAGTACTTC. It specifies CASSVRTGGSETQYF.

This clone was detected once. This chain joins TRBV7-9 and TRBJ2-3; TRBD2 matches at 11 bases. Germline CDR1 is SEHNR and CDR2 is FQNEAQ (reference sequence). The CDR3 is 14 residues long. J gave up 4 bases and V 5 bases, and 2 bases lay outside the gene matches. The CDR3, as DNA: TGTGCCAGCAGCCCGGGACTAGCGGCAGATACGCAGTATTTT. This gives the protein CASSPGLAADTQYF.